The next 18 T cell receptor beta chains were all read from a single sample in a study of blood T cells in healthy people across ages (dated by TCRdb to the mid-2010s). Receptors were amplified or captured by 5' RACE. The sample was run on an Illumina HiSeq 2500. A second PCR of about 7 to 12 cycles was performed with a sample-barcoded 5' primer and a J-beta primer mix. TCRdb passed the public sequencing reads through fastp at Q25 and MiXCR, retaining productive beta sequences. A single entry per CDR3 protein holds the most common genes and DNA from its merged rows. The sample includes fewer than 800,000 distinct CDR3 sequences, with 45% to 50% observed a single time. In total, the top ten clones hold roughly a third of the sample. Sample: blood. Receptors were obtained from an older woman in good health.

The chain joins TRBV7-6 to TRBJ2-1; the D gene is possibly TRBD1 (7 bases). With 1 base removed from V and 7 bases from J, the gap between germline ends came to 14 bases. This CDR3 has 15 residues. Germline V gene sequence: CDR1 SGHVS, CDR2 FNYEAQ. As DNA, the CDR3 is TGTGCCAGCAGCTTAGTCGCAGGGGGGTCGAATGAGCAGTTCTTC. It yields the protein CASSLVAGGSNEQFF.

Worth noting for this clonotype: The junction differs from germline at one of its ends, possibly a read error. DNA of the CDR3: TGCAGTGCTAGAGATCCAAAGCGGGAGGGCACCGGGGAGCCGTTTTTT. Protein product: CSARDPKREGTGEPFF. This chain links TRBV20-1 with TRBJ2-2, with 10 positions matching TRBD2. Germline V gene sequence: CDR1 DFQATT, CDR2 SNEGSKA (reference sequence). This CDR3 is built from 16 residues.

This sequence joins TRBV18 and TRBJ2-4; D is tentatively TRBD1 or TRBD2 (5 bases each). The J call may not be correct, given that the DNA end is closer to TRBJ2-7. The length of the CDR3 is 14 residues. Germline V gene lookup returns CDR1 KGHSH and CDR2 LQKENI. The CDR3 region has the DNA TGTGCCAGCTCACCAGGGAGACAGTTCTACGAGCAGTACTTC. It is translated as CASSPGRQFYEQYF.

A remark on this clonotype: The junction and the germline gene differ at one end; a read error may be behind it. This chain joins TRBV4-1 and TRBJ2-5, with D perhaps TRBD1 or TRBD2 (5 bases each). Germline V gives CDR1 MGHRA, CDR2 YSYEKL. The CDR3 has 15 residues. This CDR3 is CANSQALRDGKKQYF. The CDR3 DNA follows: TGCGCCAACAGCCAAGCCCTCCGGGACGGCAAAAAGCAGTACTTC.

J is TRBJ1-1 and V is TRBV3-1, with a tentative D call TRBD1 (5 bases). CDR3 size: 13 residues. CDR1 and CDR2 from the germline V gene are LGHDT and YNNKEL (reference sequence). Deletions cut 5 bases from V and 6 bases from J, with 13 bases between. In nucleotides, the CDR3 is TGTGCCAGCAGCTTTACGGGGCCATCTGAAGCTTTCTTT. Its protein product is CASSFTGPSEAFF.

The genes are TRBV29-1 and TRBJ2-1, with 11 bases lining up with TRBD1. Trimming removed 2 bases from V and 9 bases from J; junction bases left unmatched: 3. CDR3 length: 13 amino acids. Germline assignment: CDR1 SQVTM and CDR2 ANQGSEA. CDR3 sequence reads: CSVEWTGGGEQFF. DNA for the CDR3: TGCAGCGTTGAATGGACAGGGGGCGGTGAGCAGTTCTTC.

V usage is TRBV12-3 or TRBV12-4 and J usage is TRBJ2-7, with 7 bases that match TRBD2. Trimming at V came to 5 bases and at J to 1 base, leaving 8 bases not matched to a gene. The CDR3 contains 15 residues. CDR3 in amino acids: CASSARRGESYEQYF. The DNA for the CDR3 is TGTGCCAGCAGTGCCCGACGGGGGGAATCCTACGAGCAGTACTTC.

The gene calls are TRBV7-2 and TRBJ2-4; 13 bases are a match to TRBD2. The length of the CDR3 is 18 residues. Germline CDR1 SGHTA, CDR2 FQGNSA. Unmatched junction bases numbered 7, after V lost 5 bases and J lost 0 bases. The CDR3, as DNA: TGTGCCAGCAGCCCGGGGACTAGCGGGGCGCTAGCCAAAAACATTCAGTACTTC. Translated, it gives CASSPGTSGALAKNIQYF.

This clonotype has just a few counts. V usage is TRBV6-5 and J usage is TRBJ2-7; either TRBD1 or TRBD2 may fit D (5 bases each). V was cut by 0 bases and J by 2 bases, with 11 bases left in between. Germline loops: CDR1 MNHEY, CDR2 SVGAGI. This CDR3 is 15 amino acids long. In nucleotides, the CDR3 is TGTGCCAGCAGTTACTCACGAGGGGCACCCTACGAGCAGTACTTC. This gives the protein CASSYSRGAPYEQYF.

This chain uses TRBV5-1 with TRBJ1-1; 8 nucleotides match TRBD1. This CDR3 region has 15 residues. The V gene end was trimmed by 4 bases and the J gene end by 3 bases; junction bases not matched to a gene: 8. The germline gives CDR1 SGHRS, CDR2 YFSETQ. The CDR3 spells CASSPLTGADTEAFF. The CDR3 DNA sequence: TGCGCCAGCAGCCCCCTGACAGGGGCAGACACTGAAGCTTTCTTT.

V gene TRBV29-1 combines with J gene TRBJ2-7, with a possible D match to TRBD2 (6 bases). V lost 0 bases and J 6 bases, leaving 9 bases between the germline ends. There are 12 residues in the CDR3. Germline V gene lookup returns CDR1 SQVTM and CDR2 ANQGSEA. CDR3 loop: CSVEDGGREQYF. CDR3 sequence (DNA): TGCAGCGTTGAAGACGGGGGTCGCGAGCAGTACTTC.

This chain joins TRBV29-1 and TRBJ1-1; 9 bases match TRBD1. The CDR3 length is 14 residues. Germline CDR1 reads SQVTM; CDR2 reads ANQGSEA. V dropped 7 bases and J dropped 1; count of bases not matched to a gene: 7. The CDR3 nucleotides read TGCAGCGCGGGACAGGGTAGGGGGAACACTGAAGCTTTCTTT. The encoded protein is CSAGQGRGNTEAFF. The variable domain in full, completed from reference TRBV29-1 and TRBJ1-1, reads SAVISQKPSRDICQRGTSLTIQCQVDSQVTMMFWYRQQPGQSLTLIATANQGSEATYESGFVIDKFPISRPNLTFSTLTVSNMSPEDSSIYLCSAGQGRGNTEAFFGQGTRLTVV.

The chain carries TRBV15 and TRBJ2-4; D possibly uses TRBD1 or TRBD2 (6 bases each). The CDR3 contains 16 residues. CDR1 and CDR2 from the germline V gene are LNHNV and YYDKDF (reference sequence). Trimming took 3 bases from V and 0 from J, leaving 12 bases between them. The CDR3 nucleotides read TGTGCCACCAGCAGTGCGGGACAAATAGCCAAAAACATTCAGTACTTC. This gives the protein CATSSAGQIAKNIQYF.

CDR3 protein: CATTSTRETYEQFF. The CDR3 DNA is TGTGCCACCACATCGACGCGGGAGACATATGAGCAGTTCTTC. This chain joins TRBV28 and TRBJ2-1; 7 nucleotides agree with TRBD2. Germline CDR1 is MDHEN and CDR2 is SYDVKM. This CDR3 is 14 amino acids long. The V segment lost 10 bases and the J segment 8 bases; nucleotides outside the gene matches: 14.

This chain joins TRBV7-2 and TRBJ2-7; D is perhaps TRBD1 (6 bases). V lost 4 bases and J 2 bases, leaving 12 bases between the germline ends. This CDR3 is 14 amino acids long. Germline CDR1 and CDR2: SGHTA and FQGNSA. The CDR3: CASSSGHSAYEQYF. For the CDR3, the DNA is TGTGCCAGCAGCTCGGGACATTCCGCCTACGAGCAGTACTTC.

The table lists this clonotype with a few counts. V usage is TRBV7-9 and J usage is TRBJ1-1, with D unclear. V lost 0 bases and J lost 5, with 7 bases in between. Looked up from germline, CDR1 is SEHNR and CDR2 is FQNEAQ (reference sequence). The CDR3 is 13 amino acids. CDR3 bases: TGTGCCAGCAGCTTAGCCGGGGTGACTGAAGCTTTCTTT. Amino acids: CASSLAGVTEAFF.

The genes are TRBV20-1 and TRBJ2-7; D possibly corresponds to TRBD1 (5 bases). V was trimmed by 2 bases and J by 5 bases, leaving 16 bases between them. Per germline, CDR1 DFQATT and CDR2 SNEGSKA (reference sequence). The CDR3 runs 14 residues. The CDR3 DNA reads TGCAGTGCTAGATTGGGGCCCTGGTCCGACGAGCAGTACTTC. Amino acid sequence: CSARLGPWSDEQYF.

This clonotype was picked up many times. The chain is built from TRBV29-1 and TRBJ2-7; TRBD1 agrees at 8 bases. The V gene's germline CDR1 is SQVTM and CDR2 ANQGSEA. The CDR3 sequence is 13 residues long. J gave up 0 bases and V 6 bases, and 4 bases lay outside the gene matches. The CDR3 loop reads CSVRQGSSYEQYF. The DNA for the CDR3 is TGCAGCGTAAGACAGGGGAGCTCCTACGAGCAGTACTTC.